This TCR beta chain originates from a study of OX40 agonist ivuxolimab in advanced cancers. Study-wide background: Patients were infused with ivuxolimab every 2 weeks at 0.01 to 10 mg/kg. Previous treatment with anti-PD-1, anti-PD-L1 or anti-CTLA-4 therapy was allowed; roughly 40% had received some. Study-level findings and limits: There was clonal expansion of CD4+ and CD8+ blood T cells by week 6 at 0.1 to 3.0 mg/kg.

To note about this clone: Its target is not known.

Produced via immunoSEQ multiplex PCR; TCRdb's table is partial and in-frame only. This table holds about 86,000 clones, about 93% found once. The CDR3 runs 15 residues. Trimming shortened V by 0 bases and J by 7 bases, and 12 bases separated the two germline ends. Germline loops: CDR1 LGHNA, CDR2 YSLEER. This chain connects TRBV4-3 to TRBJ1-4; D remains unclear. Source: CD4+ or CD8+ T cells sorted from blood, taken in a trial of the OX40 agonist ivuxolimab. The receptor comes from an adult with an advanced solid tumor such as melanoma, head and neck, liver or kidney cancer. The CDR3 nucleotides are TGCGCCAGCAGCCAAGATTTGGGGTCTGGTGAAAAACTGTTTTTT. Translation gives CASSQDLGSGEKLFF.